The clone carrying this T cell receptor (beta chain) was counted only a few times. Sequenced by immunoSEQ multiplex PCR; TCRdb stores in-frame clones only, minus some. The profile shows fewer than 150,000 clones, over 80% of them singletons. This specimen comes from a study of blood T cell repertoires in COVID-19. CDR3 length: 15 amino acids. CDR1 is GTSNPN and CDR2 is SVGIG in the germline V gene (reference sequence). V shed 3 bases and J 0 bases; nucleotides not matched to a gene: 6. The gene calls are TRBV30 and TRBJ1-1; 8 bases match TRBD1. Material: PBMCs or T cells enriched from blood (not recorded which). This TCR was sampled from a man aged 30-40 years who had recovered from COVID-19. The CDR3 DNA reads TGTGCCTGGAGGGGACAGGAACGAATGAACACTGAAGCTTTCTTT. Its protein is CAWRGQERMNTEAFF.